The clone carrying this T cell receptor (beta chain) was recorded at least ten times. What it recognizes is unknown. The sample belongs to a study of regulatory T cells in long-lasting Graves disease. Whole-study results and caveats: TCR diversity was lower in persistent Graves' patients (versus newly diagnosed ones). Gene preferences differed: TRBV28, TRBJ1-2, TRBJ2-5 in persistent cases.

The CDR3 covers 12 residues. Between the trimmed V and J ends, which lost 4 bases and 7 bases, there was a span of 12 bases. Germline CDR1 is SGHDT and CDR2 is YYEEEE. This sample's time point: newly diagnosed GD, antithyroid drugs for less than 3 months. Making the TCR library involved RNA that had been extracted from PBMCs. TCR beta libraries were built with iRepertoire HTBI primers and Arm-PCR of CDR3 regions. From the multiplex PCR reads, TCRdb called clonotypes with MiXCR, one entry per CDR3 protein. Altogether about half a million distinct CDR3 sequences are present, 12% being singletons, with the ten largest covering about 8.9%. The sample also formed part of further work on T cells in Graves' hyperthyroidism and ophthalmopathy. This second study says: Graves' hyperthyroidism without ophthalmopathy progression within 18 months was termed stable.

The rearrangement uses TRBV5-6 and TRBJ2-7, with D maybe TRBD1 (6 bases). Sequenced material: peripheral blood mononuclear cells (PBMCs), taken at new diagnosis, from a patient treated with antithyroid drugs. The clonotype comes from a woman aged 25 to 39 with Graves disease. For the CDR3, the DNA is TGTGCCAGCAGCCGTGGGGGCGAAGAGCAGTACTTC. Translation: CASSRGGEEQYF.